This T cell receptor (beta chain) was observed in a study of T cells in Graves' hyperthyroidism and ophthalmopathy. For the study at large: Before treatment of any kind, peripheral blood was taken at initial diagnosis.

RNA transcripts served as the template for amplifying TCR beta CDR3 regions. The HTBI set primed first-round TCR CDR3 RT-PCR. TCRdb ran MiXCR on the multiplex PCR reads and lists one entry per CDR3 protein. The table lists hundreds of thousands of distinct CDR3 sequences, approximately 25% of them singletons, with around 11% in the top ten. This clonotype was detected ten times or more. V was shortened by 0 bases and J by 2 bases, with 10 bases between the two germline ends. Germline CDR1 LGHNA, CDR2 YNFKEQ. This CDR3 is built from 15 residues. This clonotype was sampled from a young woman with Graves' ophthalmopathy. The chain links TRBV4-2 to TRBJ1-2; D may be TRBD1 (5 bases). Material: blood. The CDR3 sequence is CASSQDPGMNYGYTF. CDR3 coding DNA: TGTGCCAGCAGCCAAGATCCAGGGATGAACTATGGCTACACCTTC.